These T cell receptor beta chains were read from a single sample in a study of blood T cell repertoires in COVID-19. Sequencing was performed with immunoSEQ multiplex PCR; in TCRdb, only in-frame clones are kept and a portion is missing. The sample holds 150,000 to 200,000 clones, about 88% seen once. The specimen was PBMCs or T cells enriched from blood (not recorded which). The source is a woman in her late teens or twenties who had recovered from COVID-19. The CDR3 runs from the conserved cysteine through the conserved F or W. The D gene is left open where the match is weak. Size values are once, few and many counts, or a class for expanded clones, and some rows have none.

D gene: -; V gene: TRBV7-2; clone size: -; J gene: TRBJ1-2; CDR3 DNA: TGTGCCAGCAGGTATACAGGGTTGGAGATCTATGGCTACACCTTC; CDR3 protein: CASRYTGLEIYGYTF
D gene: TRBD2; V gene: TRBV4-2; clone size: -; J gene: TRBJ2-1; CDR3 DNA: TGTGCCAGCAGCCAAGACCTAGCGGGAGGGGATGAGCAGTTCTTC; CDR3 protein: CASSQDLAGGDEQFF
D gene: TRBD2; V gene: TRBV28; clone size: -; J gene: TRBJ2-7; CDR3 DNA: TGTGTCACGGGTGTTAGCGGGAGGCTCTCCTACGAGCAGTACTTC; CDR3 protein: CVTGVSGRLSYEQYF
D gene: TRBD1; V gene: TRBV27; clone size: -; J gene: TRBJ1-6; CDR3 DNA: TGTGCCAGCAGGTTGGGACAGGGGATTTACTCACCCCTCCACTTT; CDR3 protein: CASRLGQGIYSPLHF
D gene: TRBD2; V gene: TRBV27; clone size: -; J gene: TRBJ2-3; CDR3 DNA: TGTGCCAGCAGTTTATTCAGCGGGAGGGGTCTCGATACGCAGTATTTT; CDR3 protein: CASSLFSGRGLDTQYF
D gene: TRBD1; V gene: TRBV14; clone size: -; J gene: TRBJ2-6; CDR3 DNA: TGTGCCAGCAGCCAAAGGAACAGGGGAACTTTATTTTCCAACGTCCTGACTTTC; CDR3 protein: CASSQRNRGTLFSNVLTF
D gene: TRBD1; V gene: TRBV7-6; clone size: -; J gene: TRBJ2-7; CDR3 DNA: TGTGCCAGCAGCCTACAGGGGACCTACGAGCAGTACTTC; CDR3 protein: CASSLQGTYEQYF
D gene: TRBD1; V gene: TRBV7-9; clone size: -; J gene: TRBJ1-1; CDR3 DNA: TGTGCCAGCAGACCCCGGACAGGGCCCACTGAAGCTTTCTTT; CDR3 protein: CASRPRTGPTEAFF
D gene: TRBD1; V gene: TRBV6-5; clone size: -; J gene: TRBJ2-7; CDR3 DNA: TGTGCCAGCAGTACCGACAGGGTAGGAGCGCCCGAGCAGTACTTC; CDR3 protein: CASSTDRVGAPEQYF
D gene: TRBD2; V gene: TRBV3-1/TRBV3-2; clone size: -; J gene: TRBJ2-7; CDR3 DNA: TGTGCCAGCAGCCAGGTTATTAGCGGGAGTTTGGACGAGCAGTACTTC; CDR3 protein: CASSQVISGSLDEQYF
D gene: -; V gene: TRBV7-2; clone size: -; J gene: TRBJ2-3; CDR3 DNA: TGTGCCAGCAGCTTCGGGGTAGATACGCAGTATTTT; CDR3 protein: CASSFGVDTQYF
D gene: -; V gene: TRBV5-5; clone size: -; J gene: TRBJ1-3; CDR3 DNA: TGTGCCAGCAGCCTTGACGGGTGGACCATATATTTT; CDR3 protein: CASSLDGWTIYF
D gene: -; V gene: TRBV2; clone size: -; J gene: TRBJ1-2; CDR3 DNA: TGTGCCAGCAGTGAAGTCCTGGGGGACTCAGGCTACACCTTC; CDR3 protein: CASSEVLGDSGYTF
D gene: TRBD2; V gene: TRBV5-5; clone size: few; J gene: TRBJ2-1; CDR3 DNA: TGTGCCAGCAGCTTTAGGCTAGCGGGAACCAGTTTTAATGAGCAGTTCTTC; CDR3 protein: CASSFRLAGTSFNEQFF
D gene: TRBD1; V gene: TRBV6-6; clone size: -; J gene: TRBJ2-7; CDR3 DNA: TGTGCCAGCAGGGACAGGGCGGGCGCCGCCTACGAGCAGTACTTC; CDR3 protein: CASRDRAGAAYEQYF
D gene: TRBD2; V gene: TRBV2; clone size: -; J gene: TRBJ2-2; CDR3 DNA: TGTGCCAGCAGTGAAGAGCTAGCGGGAGTTACCGGGGAGCTGTTTTTT; CDR3 protein: CASSEELAGVTGELFF
D gene: -; V gene: TRBV11-3; clone size: -; J gene: TRBJ2-7; CDR3 DNA: TGTGCCAGCAGCCGCGACAGTTACGAGCAGTACTTC; CDR3 protein: CASSRDSYEQYF
D gene: TRBD2; V gene: TRBV7-2; clone size: -; J gene: TRBJ2-1; CDR3 DNA: TGTGCCAGCAGCTTAGCATGGTTCGCGGGAGGCCCCACCTCCTACAATGAGCAGTTCTTC; CDR3 protein: CASSLAWFAGGPTSYNEQFF
D gene: TRBD2; V gene: TRBV6-5; clone size: -; J gene: TRBJ2-1; CDR3 DNA: TGTGCCAGCAGTCCCCTAGCGGGAGGGAATAATGAGCAGTTCTTC; CDR3 protein: CASSPLAGGNNEQFF
D gene: TRBD1; V gene: TRBV28; clone size: -; J gene: TRBJ2-2; CDR3 DNA: TGTGCCAGCGGAGCAACAGGGGGGACCGGGGAGCTGTTTTTT; CDR3 protein: CASGATGGTGELFF
D gene: TRBD2; V gene: TRBV20-1; clone size: -; J gene: TRBJ2-7; CDR3 DNA: TGCAGTGCTAGTCGGCCCGGATGGATAGCGGGAGGGGTCCTGTCCTACGAGCAGTACTTC; CDR3 protein: CSASRPGWIAGGVLSYEQYF
D gene: TRBD2; V gene: TRBV14; clone size: -; J gene: TRBJ2-1; CDR3 DNA: TGTGCCAGCAGCCAGTGGGCTAGCGGGGTGAGTGACTACAATGAGCAGTTCTTC; CDR3 protein: CASSQWASGVSDYNEQFF
D gene: -; V gene: TRBV9; clone size: -; J gene: TRBJ2-1; CDR3 DNA: TGTGCCAGCAGCGTGAGCGCTAGCACTAGCTCCTACAATGAGCAGTTCTTC; CDR3 protein: CASSVSASTSSYNEQFF
D gene: TRBD2; V gene: TRBV5-4; clone size: -; J gene: TRBJ2-7; CDR3 DNA: TGTGCCAGCAGCTTGGAAGATGGCGGGAGCTACGAGCAGTACTTC; CDR3 protein: CASSLEDGGSYEQYF
D gene: -; V gene: TRBV18; clone size: -; J gene: TRBJ1-1; CDR3 DNA: TGTGCCAGCTCACCACGGCGGGACACTGAAGCTTTCTTT; CDR3 protein: CASSPRRDTEAFF
D gene: TRBD2; V gene: TRBV6-1; clone size: -; J gene: TRBJ2-1; CDR3 DNA: TGTGCCAGCAGTGTTATAAGCGGGAGGGTGGTTAATGAGCAGTTCTTC; CDR3 protein: CASSVISGRVVNEQFF
D gene: TRBD1; V gene: TRBV6-5; clone size: -; J gene: TRBJ1-2; CDR3 DNA: TGTGCCAGCAGGGCAACCGGGACAGGGATGTCTGGCTACACCTTC; CDR3 protein: CASRATGTGMSGYTF
D gene: -; V gene: TRBV6-2/TRBV6-3; clone size: once; J gene: TRBJ2-3; CDR3 DNA: TGTGCCAGCAGTTACAACCTAGCTGCAGATACGCAGTATTTT; CDR3 protein: CASSYNLAADTQYF
D gene: -; V gene: TRBV5-1; clone size: -; J gene: TRBJ2-3; CDR3 DNA: TGCGCCAGCAGGGTAGCGCCACAACTCACAGATACGCAGTATTTT; CDR3 protein: CASRVAPQLTDTQYF
D gene: TRBD2; V gene: TRBV5-1; clone size: -; J gene: TRBJ2-5; CDR3 DNA: TGCGCCAGCACCCCCGGGACTAGCGGGAGGGGGACCCAGTACTTC; CDR3 protein: CASTPGTSGRGTQYF
D gene: -; V gene: TRBV11-2; clone size: -; J gene: TRBJ2-5; CDR3 DNA: TGTGCCAGCAGCCAGTACGGGATCCTAGGTAGCATCCAGTACTTC; CDR3 protein: CASSQYGILGSIQYF
D gene: -; V gene: TRBV7-3; clone size: -; J gene: TRBJ2-2; CDR3 DNA: TGTGCCAGCACCAGATGGGGCAGGGGAAGCCCAATGAACACCGGGGAGCTGTTTTTT; CDR3 protein: CASTRWGRGSPMNTGELFF
D gene: TRBD1; V gene: TRBV27; clone size: -; J gene: TRBJ2-2; CDR3 DNA: TGTGCCAGCCAAACAGGGGATTCCGGGGAGCTGTTTTTT; CDR3 protein: CASQTGDSGELFF
D gene: -; V gene: TRBV11-3; clone size: -; J gene: TRBJ2-7; CDR3 DNA: TGTGCCAGCAGCCCAAATACTTGGGGGGGGCGCCGAACCTACGAGCAGTACTTC; CDR3 protein: CASSPNTWGGRRTYEQYF
D gene: -; V gene: TRBV6-1; clone size: -; J gene: TRBJ2-1; CDR3 DNA: TGTGCCAGCAGTGAAGACTACTCGGGAGCGGCCCCGCCCAATGAGCAGTTCTTC; CDR3 protein: CASSEDYSGAAPPNEQFF
D gene: -; V gene: TRBV27; clone size: few; J gene: TRBJ2-7; CDR3 DNA: TGTGCCAGCAGTTTAGCCCGGAGCTCCTACGAGCAGTACTTC; CDR3 protein: CASSLARSSYEQYF
D gene: -; V gene: TRBV12-3/TRBV12-4; clone size: -; J gene: TRBJ1-5; CDR3 DNA: TGTGCCAGCAGTCCCCGGAGCAATCAGCCCCAGCATTTT; CDR3 protein: CASSPRSNQPQHF
D gene: -; V gene: TRBV2; clone size: few; J gene: TRBJ1-5; CDR3 DNA: TGTGCCAGCAGTCAAGACGGTAATCAGCCCCAGCATTTT; CDR3 protein: CASSQDGNQPQHF
D gene: -; V gene: TRBV19; clone size: -; J gene: TRBJ2-7; CDR3 DNA: TGTGCCAGTAGTTTACCAGGTGCGCGCGAGCAGTACTTC; CDR3 protein: CASSLPGAREQYF
D gene: TRBD1; V gene: TRBV9; clone size: once; J gene: TRBJ1-2; CDR3 DNA: TGTGCCAGCAGCGTAGATGGACAGGGATTGTCTGGCTACACCTTC; CDR3 protein: CASSVDGQGLSGYTF